The 27 T cell receptor beta chains below come from one sample, sequenced in a study of TIL therapy for anti-PD-1-resistant metastatic lung cancer. Time point: pre-treatment sample, taken before nivolumab and TIL therapy. The immunoSEQ assay was v3. Profiled with immunoSEQ multiplex PCR; TCRdb holds only in-frame clones, not every one. Here the sample spans 50,000 or so clones, roughly 85% being singletons. Source: blood, taken at baseline. Receptors were obtained from a woman between 30 and 79 years old with non-small cell lung cancer.

This chain connects TRBV18 to TRBJ2-7, with a possible D match to TRBD1 (5 bases). The V and J ends lost 0 bases and 5 bases respectively, with 11 bases between them. The CDR3 extends over 14 amino acids. Per the germline V gene, CDR1 is KGHSH and CDR2 is LQKENI. The DNA of the CDR3 is TGTGCCAGCTCACCACCCGGCAGGGCCAACGAGCAGTACTTC. It specifies CASSPPGRANEQYF.

On this clone: At one end the junction does not follow the germline gene, possibly because of a read error. J is TRBJ1-5 and V is TRBV27, with D maybe TRBD1 (5 bases). CDR1 and CDR2 (germline): MNHEY, SMNVEV (reference sequence). The CDR3 sequence is 15 residues long. The CDR3 loop reads CASSSLGAGNRPQHF. CDR3 coding DNA: TGTGCCAGCAGTTCTCTCGGGGCGGGGAATCGGCCCCAGCATTTT.

The chain recombines TRBV7-2 with TRBJ1-1; D may be TRBD1 (5 bases). Germline loops: CDR1 SGHTA, CDR2 FQGNSA. The V end was cut by 5 bases, the J end by 3 bases, with 13 bases between. The length of the CDR3 is 14 residues. The CDR3 loop reads CASSQSGFHTEAFF. The CDR3 bases are TGTGCCAGCAGCCAGTCAGGGTTCCACACTGAAGCTTTCTTT.

The V and J genes are TRBV5-1 and TRBJ2-3; 7 positions agree with TRBD1. This CDR3 comprises 15 residues. V trimming: 1 base; J trimming: 2 bases; junction bases outside the gene matches: 4. Germline loops: CDR1 SGHRS, CDR2 YFSETQ. CDR3 in DNA: TGCGCCAGCAGCTTGTGGCAGGGGGTCACAGATACGCAGTATTTT. This translates into CASSLWQGVTDTQYF. The variable domain in full, with the rest retrieved from reference TRBV5-1 and TRBJ2-3, is KAGVTQTPRYLIKTRGQQVTLSCSPISGHRSVSWYQQTPGQGLQFLFEYFSETQRNKGNFPGRFSGRQFSNSRSEMNVSTLELGDSALYLCASSLWQGVTDTQYFGPGTRLTVL.

In nucleotides, the CDR3 is TGTGCCAGCAGCTTAGGTGAGGGGTGGAACACTGAAGCTTTCTTT. Translation: CASSLGEGWNTEAFF. The rearrangement joins TRBV7-2 to TRBJ1-1; TRBD1 is a possible D gene (5 bases). Between the trimmed V and J ends, which lost 1 base and 1 base, there was a span of 10 bases. Germline V gene data show CDR1 as SGHTA and CDR2 as FQGNSA. CDR3 length: 15 residues. The full variable domain, rest sourced from reference TRBV7-2 and TRBJ1-1, is GAGVSQSPSNKVTEKGKDVELRCDPISGHTALYWYRQSLGQGLEFLIYFQGNSAPDKSGLPSDRFSAERTGGSVSTLTIQRTQQEDSAVYLCASSLGEGWNTEAFFGQGTRLTVV.

This clone was seen only a few times. V and J are TRBV2 and TRBJ1-2; tentative D call: TRBD1 (5 bases). The CDR3 length is 16 residues. The V end lost 5 bases, the J end lost 6 bases, and 22 bases lay between the germline ends. The germline V gene encodes CDR1 SNHLY and CDR2 FYNNEI. CDR3 bases: TGTGCCAGCAGTTACTCCTTTGACAGAGGGGCTGATGGCTACACCTTC. Its translation: CASSYSFDRGADGYTF. The full variable domain, with the rest looked up from reference TRBV2 and TRBJ1-2, is EPEVTQTPSHQVTQMGQEVILRCVPISNHLYFYWYRQILGQKVEFLVSFYNNEISEKSEIFDDQFSVERPDGSNFTLKIRSTKLEDSAMYFCASSYSFDRGADGYTFGSGTRLTVV.

This sequence joins TRBV19 and TRBJ2-4; 12 positions match TRBD2. J lost 6 bases, V lost 7 bases, and 16 bases had no gene match. The CDR3 runs to 18 residues. Germline V gives CDR1 LNHDA, CDR2 SQIVND (reference sequence). In nucleotides, the CDR3 is TGTGCCAGTACCCAACTACTCCTGACTAGCGGGAGAGGAAACATTCAGTACTTC. Translated: CASTQLLLTSGRGNIQYF.

This chain joins TRBV7-3 and TRBJ2-2; 7 bases align to TRBD1. The ends lost 2 bases at V and 6 bases at J; junction bases unmatched: 6. The CDR3 is made up of 15 amino acids. Germline CDR1 and CDR2: SGHTA and FQGTGA. In DNA form, the CDR3 reads TGTGCCAGCAGCTTATTTCCCCAGGGGGCCGGGGAGCTGTTTTTT. Its protein product is CASSLFPQGAGELFF.

This clone has just a few counts. The CDR3 bases are TGTGCCAGCAGCATAAGACGGTCCTATAGCAATCAGCCCCAGCATTTT. Protein sequence: CASSIRRSYSNQPQHF. This chain connects TRBV11-3 to TRBJ1-5; no definite D call. CDR1 and CDR2 (germline): SGHNT, YENEEA. CDR3 length: 16 amino acids. V was cut by 5 bases and J by 0 bases, with 14 bases left in between.

The chain is built from TRBV4-3 and TRBJ2-1; D is perhaps TRBD1 or TRBD2 (5 bases each). The CDR3 is 18 amino acids. Looked up from germline, CDR1 is LGHNA and CDR2 is YSLEER. V lost 3 bases to trimming and J lost 7 bases, with 25 bases between them. CDR3 DNA: TGCGCCAGCAGCCATAATTTCATCGGGGCCCAATATGAGAATGAGCAGTTCTTC. It yields the protein CASSHNFIGAQYENEQFF.

V is TRBV28 and J is TRBJ2-3; D is perhaps TRBD2 (6 bases). With 2 bases removed from V and 2 bases from J, the gap between germline ends came to 14 bases. CDR3 length equals 16 residues. From germline, CDR1 is MDHEN and CDR2 SYDVKM. CDR3 loop: CASSLTGATNTDTQYF. The CDR3, as DNA: TGTGCCAGCAGTTTAACGGGAGCAACGAACACAGATACGCAGTATTTT.

The chain uses TRBV4-3 and TRBJ1-2; tentative D call: TRBD1 (5 bases). The germline V gene has CDR1 LGHNA and CDR2 YSLEER. This CDR3 has 15 amino acids. V lost 3 bases and J lost 0, with 11 bases in between. CDR3 amino acids: CASSQGLWTNYGYTF. CDR3 coding DNA: TGCGCCAGCAGCCAGGGACTCTGGACTAACTATGGCTACACCTTC.

The V gene is TRBV7-9, the J gene TRBJ2-7, with D possibly being TRBD2 (5 bases). With 2 bases removed from V and 6 bases from J, the gap between germline ends came to 14 bases. Germline V CDR1 and CDR2: SEHNR, FQNEAQ (reference sequence). CDR3 size: 14 residues. CDR3 DNA: TGTGCCAGCAGCTTATTCGGGGAGACGGGCGAGCAGTACTTC. Translated, it gives CASSLFGETGEQYF.

The chain carries TRBV7-9 and TRBJ2-2; D remains ambiguous. Trimming removed 3 bases at V and 2 bases at J, with 10 bases between. Looked up from germline, CDR1 is SEHNR and CDR2 is FQNEAQ (reference sequence). The CDR3 covers 15 residues. CDR3 DNA sequence: TGTGCCAGCAGCTTCCTAAGGGTTAACACCGGGGAGCTGTTTTTT. It encodes CASSFLRVNTGELFF.

The gene calls are TRBV5-1 and TRBJ1-2; 8 bases are a match to TRBD1. Germline V gene sequence: CDR1 SGHRS, CDR2 YFSETQ. V shed 3 bases and J 8 bases; nucleotides not matched to a gene: 21. The CDR3 is 18 amino acids. CDR3 DNA: TGCGCCAGCAGCTCTATCCCCAAGTCGCAGGGGGCGGGGAGCGGCTACACCTTC. Translating it yields CASSSIPKSQGAGSGYTF.

The rearrangement joins TRBV10-2 to TRBJ2-7, with 7 bases fitting TRBD2. The CDR3 extends over 17 amino acids. Trimming cost V 3 bases and J 0 bases; bases outside gene matches: 11. Germline CDR1 reads WSHSY; CDR2 reads SAAADI. The CDR3 region has the DNA TGCGCCAGCAGTGATAGCGGTCTAGCGGCCTTCTCCTACGAGCAGTACTTC. As protein: CASSDSGLAAFSYEQYF.

This clone was seen more than once but under ten times. The chain combines TRBV4-1 with TRBJ1-2; maybe TRBD1 (5 bases). The CDR3 runs 14 residues. V gave up 3 bases and J gave up 4 bases, with 12 bases separating them. The germline CDR1 and CDR2 sequences are MGHRA and YSYEKL. The CDR3 here is CASSHVRDRYGYTF. The CDR3 DNA reads TGCGCCAGCAGCCATGTGAGGGACCGCTATGGCTACACCTTC.

The V call is TRBV5-1, the J call TRBJ1-5; D call uncertain. Trimming shortened V by 0 bases and J by 6 bases, and 16 bases separated the two germline ends. The CDR3 runs 16 residues. In germline, CDR1 is SGHRS, CDR2 YFSETQ. CDR3 loop: CASSLDRVGAVQPQHF. The CDR3 DNA follows: TGCGCCAGCAGCTTGGATCGTGTAGGAGCGGTTCAGCCCCAGCATTTT.

V usage is TRBV6-5 and J usage is TRBJ1-4; D ambiguous. This CDR3 comprises 14 residues. CDR1 MNHEY and CDR2 SVGAGI come from the germline V gene. Trimming removed 6 bases at V and 0 bases at J, with 8 bases between. The CDR3 sequence is CASRDGATNEKLFF. DNA for the CDR3: TGTGCCAGCAGGGATGGGGCAACTAATGAAAAACTGTTTTTT.

The chain recombines TRBV28 with TRBJ2-7, with D unresolved. Germline lookup yields CDR1 MDHEN and CDR2 SYDVKM. V was pared by 3 bases and J by 5 bases, with 5 bases between. The CDR3 is 11 residues long. CDR3: CASSFLHEQYF. In DNA form, the CDR3 reads TGTGCCAGCAGTTTTTTGCACGAGCAGTACTTC.

The chain is built from TRBV7-2 and TRBJ2-7; 14 nucleotides align to TRBD2. Germline assignment: CDR1 SGHTA and CDR2 FQGNSA. Germline trimming cut 5 bases from V and 5 bases from J; bases unmatched to any gene: 5. The CDR3 runs 15 residues. The CDR3 loop reads CASSRTSGGSDEQYF. Here the CDR3 DNA reads TGTGCCAGCAGCCGGACTAGCGGGGGGTCTGACGAGCAGTACTTC.

The chain joins TRBV28 to TRBJ2-7, with a possible D match to TRBD1 (5 bases). CDR1 is MDHEN, CDR2 SYDVKM, per germline. This CDR3 region has 12 residues. V lost 2 bases to trimming and J lost 3 bases, with 5 bases between them. DNA for the CDR3: TGTGCCAGCAGTTTAGACAGCTACGAGCAGTACTTC. It translates to CASSLDSYEQYF.

The chain uses TRBV7-9 and TRBJ2-5; D is ambiguous. This CDR3 comprises 16 residues. The V gene lost 1 base and the J gene lost 0 bases, with 12 bases spanning the gap. Looked up from germline, CDR1 is SEHNR and CDR2 is FQNEAQ (reference sequence). CDR3 coding DNA: TGTGCCAGCAGCTTAGTATTCCAGTCGGACCAAGAGACCCAGTACTTC. Its protein product is CASSLVFQSDQETQYF.

CDR3 amino acids: CASAPSGGADNEQFF. In DNA form, the CDR3 reads TGCGCCAGCGCTCCTAGCGGGGGGGCTGACAATGAGCAGTTCTTC. This chain connects TRBV23-1 to TRBJ2-1, with 12 bases aligning to TRBD2. TRBV23-1 is an ORF, and what it does is uncertain. Losses at the gene ends were 8 bases for V and 5 bases for J; bases not matched to a gene: 7. The CDR3 covers 15 residues.

The chain is built from TRBV6-5 and TRBJ1-1; D unresolved. Trimming removed 10 bases from V and 1 base from J, with 10 bases in between. The germline V gene encodes CDR1 MNHEY and CDR2 SVGAGI. There are 12 residues in the CDR3. The CDR3 DNA reads TGTGCCATCGGAAGACCGAACACTGAAGCTTTCTTT. Protein product: CAIGRPNTEAFF.

This clone was recorded a few times. This chain uses TRBV19 with TRBJ2-2; TRBD1 agrees at 8 bases. The germline V gene encodes CDR1 LNHDA and CDR2 SQIVND (reference sequence). Germline trimming cut 5 bases from V and 7 bases from J; bases unmatched to any gene: 3. The CDR3 has 13 amino acids. The CDR3 nucleotides are TGTGCCAGTAGTCCGACAGGGGTCGGGGAGCTGTTTTTT. Its protein product is CASSPTGVGELFF. The whole variable domain, filled in from reference TRBV19 and TRBJ2-2, reads DGGITQSPKYLFRKEGQNVTLSCEQNLNHDAMYWYRQDPGQGLRLIYYSQIVNDFQKGDIAEGYSVSREKKESFPLTVTSAQKNPTAFYLCASSPTGVGELFFGEGSRLTVL.

V is TRBV28 and J is TRBJ1-2; the D gene is possibly TRBD1 (5 bases). The V end was cut by 4 bases, the J end by 2 bases, with 5 bases between. Looked up from germline, CDR1 is MDHEN and CDR2 is SYDVKM. This CDR3 is built from 12 residues. The CDR3 spells CASSWGNYGYTF. The CDR3 region has the DNA TGTGCCAGCAGTTGGGGGAACTATGGCTACACCTTC.